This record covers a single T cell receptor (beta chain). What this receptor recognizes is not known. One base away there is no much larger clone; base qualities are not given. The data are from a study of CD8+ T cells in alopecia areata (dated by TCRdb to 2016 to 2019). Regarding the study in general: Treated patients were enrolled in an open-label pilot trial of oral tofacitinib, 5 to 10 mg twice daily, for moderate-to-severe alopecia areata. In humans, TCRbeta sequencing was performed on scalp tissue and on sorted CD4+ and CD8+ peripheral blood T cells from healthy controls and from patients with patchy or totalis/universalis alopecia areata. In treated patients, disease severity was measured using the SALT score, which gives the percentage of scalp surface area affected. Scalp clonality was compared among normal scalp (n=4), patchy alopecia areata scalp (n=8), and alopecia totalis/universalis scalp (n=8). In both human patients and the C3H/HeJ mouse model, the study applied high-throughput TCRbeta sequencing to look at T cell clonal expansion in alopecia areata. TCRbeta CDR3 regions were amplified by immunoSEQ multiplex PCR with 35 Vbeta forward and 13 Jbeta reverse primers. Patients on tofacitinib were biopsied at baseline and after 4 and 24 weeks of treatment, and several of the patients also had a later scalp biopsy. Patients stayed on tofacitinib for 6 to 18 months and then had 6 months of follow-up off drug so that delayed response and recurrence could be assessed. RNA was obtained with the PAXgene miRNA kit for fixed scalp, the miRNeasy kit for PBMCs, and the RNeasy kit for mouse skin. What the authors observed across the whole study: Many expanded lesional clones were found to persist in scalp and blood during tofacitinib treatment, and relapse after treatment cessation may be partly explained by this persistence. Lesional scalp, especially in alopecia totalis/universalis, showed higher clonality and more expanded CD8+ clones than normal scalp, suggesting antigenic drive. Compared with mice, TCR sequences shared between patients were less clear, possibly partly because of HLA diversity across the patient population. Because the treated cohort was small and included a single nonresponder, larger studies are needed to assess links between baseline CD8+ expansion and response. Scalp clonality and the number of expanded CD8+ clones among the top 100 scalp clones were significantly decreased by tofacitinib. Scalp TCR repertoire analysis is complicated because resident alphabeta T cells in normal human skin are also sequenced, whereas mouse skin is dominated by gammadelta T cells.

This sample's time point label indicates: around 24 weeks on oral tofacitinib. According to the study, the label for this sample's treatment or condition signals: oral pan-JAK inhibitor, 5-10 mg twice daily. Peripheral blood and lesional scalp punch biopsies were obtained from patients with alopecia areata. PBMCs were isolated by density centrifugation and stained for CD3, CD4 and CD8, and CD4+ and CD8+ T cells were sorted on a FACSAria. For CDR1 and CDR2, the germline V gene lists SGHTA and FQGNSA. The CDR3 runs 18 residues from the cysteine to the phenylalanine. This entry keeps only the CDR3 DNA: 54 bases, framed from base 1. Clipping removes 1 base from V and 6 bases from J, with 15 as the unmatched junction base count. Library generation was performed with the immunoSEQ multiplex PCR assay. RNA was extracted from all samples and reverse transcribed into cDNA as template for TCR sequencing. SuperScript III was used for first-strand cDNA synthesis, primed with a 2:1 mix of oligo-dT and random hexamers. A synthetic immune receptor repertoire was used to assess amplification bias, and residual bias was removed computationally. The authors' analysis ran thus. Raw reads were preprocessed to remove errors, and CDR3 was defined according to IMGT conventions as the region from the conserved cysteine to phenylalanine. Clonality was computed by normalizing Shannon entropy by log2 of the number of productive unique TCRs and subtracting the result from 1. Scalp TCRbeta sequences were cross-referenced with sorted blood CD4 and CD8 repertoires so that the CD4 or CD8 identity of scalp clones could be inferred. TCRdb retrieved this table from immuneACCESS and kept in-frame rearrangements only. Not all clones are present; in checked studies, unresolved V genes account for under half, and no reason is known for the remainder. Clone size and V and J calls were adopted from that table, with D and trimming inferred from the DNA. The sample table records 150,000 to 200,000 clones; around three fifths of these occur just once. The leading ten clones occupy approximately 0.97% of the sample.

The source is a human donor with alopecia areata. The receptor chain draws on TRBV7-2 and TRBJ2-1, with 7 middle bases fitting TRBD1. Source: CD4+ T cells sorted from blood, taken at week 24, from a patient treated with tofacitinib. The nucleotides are TGTGCCAGCAGCTTAGTGTTTACCTGGGACAGAAACCTCAATGAGCAGTTCTTC. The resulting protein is CASSLVFTWDRNLNEQFF. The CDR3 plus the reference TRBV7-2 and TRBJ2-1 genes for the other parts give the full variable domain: GAGVSQSPSNKVTEKGKDVELRCDPISGHTALYWYRQSLGQGLEFLIYFQGNSAPDKSGLPSDRFSAERTGGSVSTLTIQRTQQEDSAVYLCASSLVFTWDRNLNEQFFGPGTRLTVL.